This T cell receptor beta chain was captured in a study of cytomegalovirus exposure and HLA in healthy donors. Points from the study as a whole: For TCR beta chains, V- and J-gene trimming was later linked to a missense DCLRE1C variant. Accurate HLA-A and HLA-B prediction from TCR beta sequences was reported for most subjects. Later analysis found that TCR beta chains associated with HLA were more clonally expanded than other, equally common chains. According to a later analysis, most TCR beta chains associated with CMV appeared HLA-restricted.

The CDR3 length is 14 residues. V dropped 4 bases and J dropped 8 bases, with 14 bases sitting between them. Germline CDR1 SNHLY, CDR2 FYNNEI. Note on this clone: Its target is unknown.

This PCR relied on a set of 60 Vbeta primers and 13 Jbeta primers. TCRdb keeps only in-frame clones here, not all; method: immunoSEQ multiplex PCR. The data hold 95,000 to 150,000 clones, with 83% observed a single time. V and J are TRBV2 and TRBJ1-4; D gene ambiguous. The sample consisted of PBMCs. This sequence originates from a man aged 18 to 35 in good health and CMV-seropositive. CDR3 residues: CASSGGSSGEKLFF. The CDR3 nucleotides are TGTGCCAGCAGTGGCGGAAGTTCGGGAGAAAAACTGTTTTTT.